This record covers a single T cell receptor beta chain. This specimen belongs to a study of blood T cell repertoires in COVID-19. About the research overall: PBMCs, B-cell-depleted T cells, or T cells provided the cDNA or gDNA that made up the material.

The assay was immunoSEQ multiplex PCR, and TCRdb's table has in-frame clones only and misses some. The sample holds 200,000 to 250,000 clones, about 92% seen once. The CDR3 length is 14 residues. Between the trimmed V and J ends, which lost 4 bases and 4 bases, there was a span of 14 bases. Germline-derived CDR1 and CDR2 are SGHRS and YFSETQ. The V gene is TRBV5-1, the J gene TRBJ2-5; the D gene is possibly TRBD2 (5 bases). The source of this sequence is a man aged 25 to 45 with acute or convalescent COVID-19. Sequenced: peripheral blood. The CDR3 nucleotides read TGCGCCAGCAGCGAGGGTGGAAGGCGAGAGACCCAGTACTTC. It specifies CASSEGGRRETQYF.